The entry that follows covers one T cell receptor beta chain sequence. Clones were sequenced by immunoSEQ multiplex PCR, and TCRdb holds only the in-frame ones, with some missing. The repertoire holds under 300,000 clones, with 88% as singletons. These data are taken from a study of blood T cell repertoires in COVID-19. The overall study: Cohort 3 recovered donors had two negative PCRs, clearance, or symptom resolution. The analysed material was cDNA or gDNA that came from T cells, B-cell-depleted T cells, or PBMCs.

Researchers sorted participants into cohorts using their self-reported clinical history. Per germline, CDR1 SGHTA and CDR2 FQGNSA. The CDR3 covers 15 residues. Germline trimming cut 5 bases from V and 5 bases from J; bases unmatched to any gene: 9. This receptor was identified in an older woman in a cohort exposed to, infected with or recovered from COVID-19 (not recorded which). Input material: PBMCs or T cells enriched from blood (not recorded which). V is TRBV7-2 and J is TRBJ2-4; TRBD1 aligns across 7 bases. The CDR3 sequence is CASSLYRGTENIQYF. The CDR3 DNA reads as TGTGCCAGCAGCCTGTACAGGGGTACGGAAAACATTCAGTACTTC.